This T cell receptor beta chain was retrieved from a study of OX40 agonist ivuxolimab in advanced cancers. Study context: Among those treated, three patients had partial responses, one with hepatocellular carcinoma and two with cutaneous melanoma.

TCRdb's copy holds only in-frame clones and misses some; the assay was immunoSEQ multiplex PCR. The sample lists fewer than 65,000 clones, nearly 90% seen once, with around 0.37% in the top ten. Germline loops: CDR1 SGHDT, CDR2 YYEEEE. This CDR3 comprises 13 residues. Trimming cost V 1 base and J 5 bases; bases outside gene matches: 1. This material consisted of CD4+ or CD8+ T cells sorted from blood, taken in a trial of the OX40 agonist ivuxolimab. The TCR was taken from an adult with an advanced solid tumor such as melanoma, head and neck, liver or kidney cancer. The V and J genes are TRBV5-6 and TRBJ2-3; 7 bases are a match to TRBD1. For the CDR3, the DNA is TGTGCCAGCAGCTTGCCAGGGGGAGATACGCAGTATTTT. This translates into CASSLPGGDTQYF. Complete variable domain (other parts from reference TRBV5-6 and TRBJ2-3): DAGVTQSPTHLIKTRGQQVTLRCSPKSGHDTVSWYQQALGQGPQFIFQYYEEEERQRGNFPDRFSGHQFPNYSSELNVNALLLGDSALYLCASSLPGGDTQYFGPGTRLTVL.